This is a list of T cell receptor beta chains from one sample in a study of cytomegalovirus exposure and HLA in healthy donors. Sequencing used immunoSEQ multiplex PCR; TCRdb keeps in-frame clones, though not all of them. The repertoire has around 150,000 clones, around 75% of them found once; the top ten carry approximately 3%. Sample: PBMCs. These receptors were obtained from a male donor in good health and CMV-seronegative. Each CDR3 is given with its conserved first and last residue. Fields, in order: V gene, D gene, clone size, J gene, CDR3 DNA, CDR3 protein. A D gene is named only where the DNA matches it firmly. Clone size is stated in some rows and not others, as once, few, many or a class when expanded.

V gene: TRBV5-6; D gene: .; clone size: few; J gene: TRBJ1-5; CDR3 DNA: TGTGCCAGCAGCATAACAAGGACAGCCAACAATCAGCCCCAGCATTTT; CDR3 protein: CASSITRTANNQPQHF
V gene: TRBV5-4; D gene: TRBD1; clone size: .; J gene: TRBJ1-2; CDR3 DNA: TGTGCCAGCAGCTTACCGGGACAGAACTATGGCTACACCTTC; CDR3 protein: CASSLPGQNYGYTF
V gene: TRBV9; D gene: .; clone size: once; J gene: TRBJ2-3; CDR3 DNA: TGTGCCAGCAGCGTAGTCGCTGGGCCGAATACGCAGTATTTT; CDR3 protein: CASSVVAGPNTQYF
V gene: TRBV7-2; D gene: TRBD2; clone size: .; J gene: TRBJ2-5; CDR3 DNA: TGTGCCAGCAGCTTACGAACTCCAGCGGGGGGGAAGACCCAGTACTTC; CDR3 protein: CASSLRTPAGGKTQYF
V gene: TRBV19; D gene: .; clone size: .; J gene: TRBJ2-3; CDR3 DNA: TGTGCCAGTAGTATAGCAGGTTATACGCAGTATTTT; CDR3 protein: CASSIAGYTQYF
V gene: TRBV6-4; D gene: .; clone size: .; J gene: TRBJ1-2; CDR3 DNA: TGTGCCAGCAGTGACCAAGCGTCAGGCTACACCTTC; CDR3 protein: CASSDQASGYTF
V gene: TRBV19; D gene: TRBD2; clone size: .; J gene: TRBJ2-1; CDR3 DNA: TGTGCCAGTAGTGGTAGCGGGAGAGGGTATAACAATGAGCAGTTCTTC; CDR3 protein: CASSGSGRGYNNEQFF
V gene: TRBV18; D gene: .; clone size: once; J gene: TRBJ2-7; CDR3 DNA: TGTGCCAGCTCACCACCCTCGAGCTACGAGCAGTACTTC; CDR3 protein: CASSPPSSYEQYF
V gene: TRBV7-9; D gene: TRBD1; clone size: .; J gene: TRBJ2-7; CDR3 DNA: TGTGCCAGCAGCTTCCCCGGGGACAGATACGAGCAGTACTTC; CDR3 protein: CASSFPGDRYEQYF
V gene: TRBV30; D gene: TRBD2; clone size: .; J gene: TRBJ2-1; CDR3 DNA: TGTGCCTGGCAACTAGCGGGAGTACACAATGAGCAGTTCTTC; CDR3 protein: CAWQLAGVHNEQFF
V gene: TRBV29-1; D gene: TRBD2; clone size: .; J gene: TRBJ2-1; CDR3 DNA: TGCAGCGTTGAAGAGTCGGGTAGCGGGAAATTGAATGAGCAGTTCTTC; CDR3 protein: CSVEESGSGKLNEQFF
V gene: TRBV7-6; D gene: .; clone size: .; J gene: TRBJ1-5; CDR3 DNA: TGTGCCAGCAGCTTAGAGTACGGGGAGGGACAGCCCCAGCATTTT; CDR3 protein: CASSLEYGEGQPQHF
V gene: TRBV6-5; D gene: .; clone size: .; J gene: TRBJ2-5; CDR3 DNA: TGTGCCAGCAGGGAGGGCAGGTACCAAGAGACCCAGTACTTC; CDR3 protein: CASREGRYQETQYF
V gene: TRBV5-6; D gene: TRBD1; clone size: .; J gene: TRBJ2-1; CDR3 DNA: TGTGCCAGCAGCTTGGTGACAGGGGCGCCCTACAATGAGCAGTTCTTC; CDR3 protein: CASSLVTGAPYNEQFF
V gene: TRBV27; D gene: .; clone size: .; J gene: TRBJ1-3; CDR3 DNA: TGTGCCAGCAGTTACGACGGACTGGGGGGAAACACCATATATTTT; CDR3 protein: CASSYDGLGGNTIYF
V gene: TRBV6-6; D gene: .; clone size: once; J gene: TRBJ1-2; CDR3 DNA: TGTGCCAGCAGTTATATGAGGGGGAACTATGGCTACACCTTC; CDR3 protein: CASSYMRGNYGYTF
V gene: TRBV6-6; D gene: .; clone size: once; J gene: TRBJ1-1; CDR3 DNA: TGTGCCAGCAGTTACTCGGGGGGGGGAGGCACTGAAGCTTTCTTT; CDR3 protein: CASSYSGGGGTEAFF
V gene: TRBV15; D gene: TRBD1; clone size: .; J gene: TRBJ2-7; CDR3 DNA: TGTGCCACCAGCAGAGATCAGACAGGGCGCTACGAGCAGTACTTC; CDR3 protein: CATSRDQTGRYEQYF
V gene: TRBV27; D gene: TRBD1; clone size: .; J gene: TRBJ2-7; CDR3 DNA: TGTGCCAGCAGACAGGGGCGAATATCATCCTACGAGCAGTACTTC; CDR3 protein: CASRQGRISSYEQYF
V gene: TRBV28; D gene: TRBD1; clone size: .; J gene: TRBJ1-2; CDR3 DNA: TGTGCCAGCAGTCAAGTGACAGGGCGAACCGACCATGGCTACACCTTC; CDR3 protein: CASSQVTGRTDHGYTF
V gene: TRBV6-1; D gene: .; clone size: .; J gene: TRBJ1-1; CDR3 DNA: TGTGCCAGCAGTGACACCTTATGGACTCAAGGATGGGGGGGCACTGAAGCTTTCTTT; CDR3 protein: CASSDTLWTQGWGGTEAFF
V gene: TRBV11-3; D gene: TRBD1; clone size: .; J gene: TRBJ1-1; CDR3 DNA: TGTGCCAGCAGCTCGACAGGGCTGGAAGCTTTCTTT; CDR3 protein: CASSSTGLEAFF
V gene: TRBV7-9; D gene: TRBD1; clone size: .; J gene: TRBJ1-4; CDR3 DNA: TGTGCCAGCAGCTTCCGACAGGGTGGTGAAAAACTGTTTTTT; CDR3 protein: CASSFRQGGEKLFF
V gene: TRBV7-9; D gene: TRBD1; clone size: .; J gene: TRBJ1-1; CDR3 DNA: TGTGCCAGCAGCTTAGTGAGCCAGGGGGACACTGAAGCTTTCTTT; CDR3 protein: CASSLVSQGDTEAFF
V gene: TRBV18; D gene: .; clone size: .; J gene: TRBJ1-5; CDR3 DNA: TGTGCCAGCTCACTGGAGACGGGCAATCAGCCCCAGCATTTT; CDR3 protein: CASSLETGNQPQHF
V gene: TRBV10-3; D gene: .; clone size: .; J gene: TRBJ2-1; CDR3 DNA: TGTGCCATCAGTGATCAAACAGGGAACCCCTACAATGAGCAGTTCTTC; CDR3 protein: CAISDQTGNPYNEQFF
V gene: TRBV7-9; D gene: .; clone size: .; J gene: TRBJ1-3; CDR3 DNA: TGTTCCAGCAGCTTACAAACTGCCATATATTTT; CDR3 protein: CSSSLQTAIYF